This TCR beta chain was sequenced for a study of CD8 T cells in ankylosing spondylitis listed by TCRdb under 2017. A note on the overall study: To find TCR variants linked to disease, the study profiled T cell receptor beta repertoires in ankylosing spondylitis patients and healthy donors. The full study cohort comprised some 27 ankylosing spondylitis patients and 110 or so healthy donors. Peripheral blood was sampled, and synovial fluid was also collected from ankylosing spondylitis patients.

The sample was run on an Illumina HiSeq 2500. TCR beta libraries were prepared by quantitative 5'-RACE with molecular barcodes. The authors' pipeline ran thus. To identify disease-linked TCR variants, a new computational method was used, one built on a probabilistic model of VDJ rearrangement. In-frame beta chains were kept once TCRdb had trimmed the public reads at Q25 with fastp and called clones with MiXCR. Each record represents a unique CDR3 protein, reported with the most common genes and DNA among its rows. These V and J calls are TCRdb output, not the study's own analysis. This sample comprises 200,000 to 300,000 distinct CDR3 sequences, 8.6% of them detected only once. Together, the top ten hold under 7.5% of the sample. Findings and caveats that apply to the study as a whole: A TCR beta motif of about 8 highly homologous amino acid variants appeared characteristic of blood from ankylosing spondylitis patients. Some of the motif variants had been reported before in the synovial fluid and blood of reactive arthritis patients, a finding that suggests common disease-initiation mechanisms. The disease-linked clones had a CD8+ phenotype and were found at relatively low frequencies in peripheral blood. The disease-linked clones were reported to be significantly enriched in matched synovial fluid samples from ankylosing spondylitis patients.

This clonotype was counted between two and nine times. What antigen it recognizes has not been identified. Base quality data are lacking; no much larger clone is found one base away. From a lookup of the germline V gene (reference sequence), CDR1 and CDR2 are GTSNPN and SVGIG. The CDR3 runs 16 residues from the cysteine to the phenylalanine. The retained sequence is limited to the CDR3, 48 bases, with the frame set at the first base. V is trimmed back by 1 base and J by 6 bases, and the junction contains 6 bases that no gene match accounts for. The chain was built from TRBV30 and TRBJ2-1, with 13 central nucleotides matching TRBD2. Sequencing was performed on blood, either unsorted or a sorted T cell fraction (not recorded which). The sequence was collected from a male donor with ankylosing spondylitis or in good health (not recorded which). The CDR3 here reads CAWSDGLAGVFNEQFF. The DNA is TGTGCCTGGAGTGACGGACTAGCGGGAGTTTTCAATGAGCAGTTCTTC.